This T cell receptor (beta chain) was identified in a study of shared clonotypes between healthy human individuals. The CDR3 totals 14 residues. The germline gives CDR1 SEHNR, CDR2 FQNEAQ (reference sequence). Trimming removed 1 base at V and 6 bases at J, with 12 bases between. Repertoires were generated with immunoSEQ multiplex PCR, while TCRdb's copy carries only in-frame clones and drops some. Here the sample spans fewer than 700,000 clones, around three quarters being singletons. The receptor was isolated from a middle-aged woman in good health. Some clones in this sample may be carry-over from other donors' samples. The V call is TRBV7-9, the J call TRBJ1-2, with no clear D. Sequencing was performed on PBMCs. The CDR3 spells CASSLGSPTDGYTF. The CDR3 bases are TGTGCCAGCAGCTTAGGCAGTCCCACTGATGGCTACACCTTC.